This is a list of T cell receptor beta chains from one sample in a study of T cell clusters in autoimmune cytopenias. TCRdb re-called the multiplex PCR reads, yielding one record per CDR3 amino acid sequence without DNA. The table lists some 14,000 distinct CDR3 sequences, with less than 2.5% in the top ten. The specimen sequenced was peripheral blood. These receptors all stem from a human donor with an autoimmune cytopenia or autoimmune hepatitis (not recorded which). Each CDR3 is given with its conserved first and last residue. Size tells how often a clone was seen (once, few, many) or the class of an expanded clone, and some rows leave it out.

>TRBJ2-5|TRBV20-1|.
CSALTTGETQYF
>TRBJ1-4|TRBV6-5|.
CASSSAGKGDEKLFF
>TRBJ1-2|TRBV18|.
CASSRDTNYGYTF
>TRBJ2-6|TRBV11-1|medium-sized
CASSYTKSSGANVLTF
>TRBJ2-5|TRBV20-1|.
CSARAKRSGGPLTQYF
>TRBJ1-2|TRBV12-3/TRBV12-4|.
CASSSRQGARGYTF
>TRBJ1-2|TRBV15|medium-sized
CATSAPGANYGYTF
>TRBJ1-1|TRBV12-3/TRBV12-4|.
CASSLLGLLHTEAFF
>TRBJ2-7|TRBV19|.
CASRKAGVHEQYF
>TRBJ1-1|TRBV19|.
CASIRPGTNTEAFF
>TRBJ2-3|TRBV20-1|.
CSALPRADTQYF
>TRBJ1-1|TRBV10-3|.
CAISESGSLNTEAFF
>TRBJ1-2|TRBV7-2|.
CASGVGWSNYGYTF
>TRBJ1-4|TRBV4-2|.
CASSQTGIQGEKLFF
>TRBJ1-2|TRBV6-1|.
CASSEALHSKGYTF
>TRBJ2-2|TRBV20-1|.
CSASQGKNTGELFF
>TRBJ2-1|TRBV13|.
CASSDVPENEQFF
>TRBJ2-2|TRBV19|.
CASSIGSSGRPRGTGELFF
>TRBJ2-7|TRBV7-2|.
CASTSMGTYEQYF
>TRBJ2-1|TRBV29-1|.
CSVGATMSGSYNEQFF
>TRBJ1-6|TRBV29-1|medium-sized
CSVGQGSTLHF
>TRBJ1-2|TRBV29-1|medium-sized
CSVATGFYGYTF
>TRBJ1-2|TRBV10-1|.
CASNLLRGDYGYTF
>TRBJ2-2|TRBV6-1|.
CASTRADVQGGELFF
>TRBJ1-2|TRBV30|.
CASRSGGGGYGYTF
>TRBJ1-3|TRBV7-2|.
CASSLVGTNGNTIYF
>TRBJ2-1|TRBV7-9|.
CASSLKLADQFF
>TRBJ1-6|TRBV5-5|.
CASSPDRAANSPLHF
>TRBJ1-5|TRBV6-1|medium-sized
CASSERLIQPQHF
>TRBJ2-2|TRBV7-6|.
CASSSWEAGELFF
>TRBJ1-1|TRBV18|.
CASSHGLGNTEAFF
>TRBJ2-5|TRBV7-2|.
CASSRRTGGDETQYF
>TRBJ2-7|TRBV6-1|.
CASRTQGGAEQYF
>TRBJ2-7|TRBV12-3/TRBV12-4|.
CASSFWLSDEQYF
>TRBJ2-6|TRBV10-3|.
CANAHSTSGANVLTF
>TRBJ1-1|TRBV12-3/TRBV12-4|.
CASSHDRGTEAFF
>TRBJ2-7|TRBV27|.
CASSFSEATGEQYF
>TRBJ2-1|TRBV6-1|.
CASSEPRGGGNEQFF
>TRBJ2-3|TRBV6-6|medium-sized
CASSGSYSQPTDTQYF
>TRBJ2-5|TRBV12-3/TRBV12-4|.
CASSSDSTSRLQETQYF
>TRBJ1-5|TRBV6-1|.
CASSPTGDDQPQHF
>TRBJ2-5|TRBV6-5|.
CASRNRGQETQYF
>TRBJ2-6|TRBV5-4|.
CASSSSLGRKSSGANVLTF
>TRBJ2-1|TRBV19|.
CASSGQGRVHYNEQFF
>TRBJ2-1|TRBV29-1|medium-sized
CSVGGRVHNEQFF
>TRBJ1-1|TRBV15|.
CATSRTTGKTEAFF